Below, 15 T cell receptor beta chains from the same sample are listed, as sequenced in a study of cytomegalovirus exposure and HLA in healthy donors. The PCR ran on 60 Vbeta and 13 Jbeta primers. Generated by immunoSEQ multiplex PCR, the TCRdb table keeps only in-frame clones and is missing some. Counted here are 100,000 to 150,000 clones, approximately 78% occurring once; the ten biggest clones make up less than 3.5%. Sequenced: PBMCs. Source of these receptors: a human donor in good health.

The chain has TRBV5-6 and TRBJ2-1; 11 nucleotides align to TRBD1. The CDR3 is made up of 15 amino acids. Germline lookup yields CDR1 SGHDT and CDR2 YYEEEE. Trimming removed 2 bases from V and 5 bases from J; junction bases left unmatched: 3. Here the CDR3 reads CASSFVGQGDNEQFF. DNA for the CDR3: TGTGCCAGCAGCTTTGTGGGACAGGGGGACAATGAGCAGTTCTTC.

V is TRBV2 and J is TRBJ2-4, with D tentatively TRBD2 (6 bases). Deletions cut 4 bases from V and 8 bases from J, with 18 bases between. The length of the CDR3 is 15 residues. CDR1 and CDR2 (germline): SNHLY, FYNNEI. The CDR3 region is CASSGSDYLPDIQYF. In DNA form, the CDR3 reads TGTGCCAGCAGTGGCTCGGACTACCTTCCGGACATTCAGTACTTC.

This clone has just one count. The V and J genes are TRBV30 and TRBJ1-6; possible D gene TRBD1, 6 bases. Germline lookup yields CDR1 GTSNPN and CDR2 SVGIG (reference sequence). The ends were cut back, 5 bases at V and 0 bases at J, with 17 bases in the middle. The CDR3 sequence is 17 residues long. CDR3 nucleotide sequence: TGTGCCTGGGGAGGACAGAGACAAAGCTCCTATAATTCACCCCTCCACTTT. This gives the protein CAWGGQRQSSYNSPLHF.

This clone occurred once. The J gene is TRBJ1-1, the V gene TRBV30; D is possibly TRBD1 (5 bases). From germline, CDR1 is GTSNPN and CDR2 SVGIG (reference sequence). The CDR3 runs to 15 residues. Trimming stripped 4 bases from V and 0 bases from J, with 15 bases between. CDR3 nucleotide sequence: TGTGCCTGGAATTCGAGACAGCTTATGAACACTGAAGCTTTCTTT. Translation gives CAWNSRQLMNTEAFF.

This clone appeared a few times. The chain recombines TRBV29-1 with TRBJ2-7, with 7 bases identical to TRBD1. CDR3 length equals 11 residues. V was clipped by 3 bases and J by 7 bases; unmatched bases: 3. Germline V gene data show CDR1 as SQVTM and CDR2 as ANQGSEA. This CDR3 reads CSVEQGQEQYF. The CDR3 DNA follows: TGCAGCGTTGAGCAGGGACAGGAGCAGTACTTC.

The rearrangement uses TRBV4-3 and TRBJ2-1; D gene ambiguous. V gave up 1 base and J gave up 2 bases, with 9 bases separating them. Germline CDR1 is LGHNA and CDR2 is YSLEER. The CDR3 totals 15 residues. In DNA form, the CDR3 reads TGCGCCAGCAGCCAAGGACTGGCGACCTACAATGAGCAGTTCTTC. It encodes CASSQGLATYNEQFF.

In the case of this clone: One end of the junction fails to match germline, which may point to a read error. The rearrangement uses TRBV28 and TRBJ2-7, with TRBD2 identical over 14 bases. In germline, CDR1 is MDHEN, CDR2 SYDVKM. CDR3 length: 17 residues. The CDR3 region is CASSLWTSGRWAYEQYF. The DNA for the CDR3 is TGTGCCAGCAGTCTATGGACTAGCGGGAGGTGGGCCTACGAGCAGTACTTC.

V and J are TRBV7-8 and TRBJ2-7; possible D gene TRBD1, 6 bases. Per germline, CDR1 SGHVS and CDR2 FQNEAQ. The V gene lost 6 bases and the J gene lost 0 bases, with 9 bases spanning the gap. CDR3 length equals 13 residues. The DNA for the CDR3 is TGTGCCAGCAGTAAGACAGGCTCCTACGAGCAGTACTTC. Translated: CASSKTGSYEQYF. The full variable domain, with the rest looked up from reference TRBV7-8 and TRBJ2-7, is GAGVSQSPRYKVAKRGQDVALRCDPISGHVSLFWYQQALGQGPEFLTYFQNEAQLDKSGLPSDRFFAERPEGSVSTLKIQRTQQEDSAVYLCASSKTGSYEQYFGPGTRLTVT.

This clone came up a few times. The V call is TRBV6-4, the J call TRBJ2-3; TRBD1 agrees at 10 bases. The V and J ends lost 6 bases and 6 bases, in that order; junction bases with no gene match: 9. CDR1 and CDR2 (germline): MRHNA, SNTAGT. The CDR3 is 15 amino acids. CDR3 region: CASSPTGGGKDTQYF. The CDR3 DNA follows: TGTGCCAGCAGCCCGACAGGGGGCGGGAAGGATACGCAGTATTTT.

The V call is TRBV27, the J call TRBJ2-5; TRBD2 matches at 9 bases. Trimming at V came to 1 base and at J to 2 bases, leaving 2 bases not matched to a gene. The germline gives CDR1 MNHEY, CDR2 SMNVEV (reference sequence). The CDR3 is 15 amino acids. The CDR3 nucleotides are TGTGCCAGCAGTTTATTAGCGGGAGTACAAGAGACCCAGTACTTC. Translating gives CASSLLAGVQETQYF.

The rearrangement joins TRBV5-6 to TRBJ2-5, with 7 bases identical to TRBD2. With the DNA end fitting TRBJ2-7 better, the J assignment may be wrong. The CDR3 sequence is 16 residues long. Germline loops: CDR1 SGHDT, CDR2 YYEEEE. The CDR3 coding sequence is TGTGCCAGCAGCTTAAGAGTTTCTAGCGGAACCTACGAGCAGTACTTC. It codes for CASSLRVSSGTYEQYF.

This clone was counted only a few times. One end of the junction varies from germline; a read error may be responsible. This chain links TRBV7-9 with TRBJ1-5, with a possible D match to TRBD1 (6 bases). Germline V gives CDR1 SEHNR, CDR2 FQNEAQ (reference sequence). This CDR3 comprises 17 residues. The CDR3, as DNA: TGTTCCAGCAGCCCCGGCCCGGTCGGCAGGGGAAGTCAGCCCCAGCATTTT. Residues: CSSSPGPVGRGSQPQHF.

V and J are TRBV4-3 and TRBJ2-3; 10 bases fit TRBD2. Per germline, CDR1 LGHNA and CDR2 YSLEER. V shed 2 bases, J shed 5 bases, and the junction held 4 bases outside the gene matches. The CDR3 runs 15 residues. CDR3 in DNA: TGCGCCAGCAGCCAACTAGCGGGAGCCGAAGATACGCAGTATTTT. This gives the protein CASSQLAGAEDTQYF.

The chain is built from TRBV5-4 and TRBJ1-2; D is perhaps TRBD1 (5 bases). Germline V lookup: CDR1 SGHNT, CDR2 YYREEE (reference sequence). CDR3 size: 16 residues. V was pared by 0 bases and J by 7 bases, with 19 bases between. The CDR3 bases are TGTGCCAGCAGCTTGGCCTCCGGGACCGGGGGGGGTGGCTACACCTTC. Protein sequence: CASSLASGTGGGGYTF.

The gene calls are TRBV6-5 and TRBJ2-7, with 7 bases matching TRBD2. There are 13 residues in the CDR3. Per germline, CDR1 MNHEY and CDR2 SVGAGI. The ends lost 11 bases at V and 4 bases at J; junction bases unmatched: 11. CDR3 coding DNA: TGTGCCGCCTCCGCGGGGCGGGAGTACGAGCAGTACTTC. The encoded protein is CAASAGREYEQYF.